A selection of T cell receptor beta chains follows, all from one sample in a study of blood T cell repertoires in COVID-19. The data were produced by immunoSEQ multiplex PCR, yet TCRdb's version contains in-frame clones alone and is incomplete. The sample gives fewer than 35,000 clones, about 89% of which show up once; approximately 3.7% is in the top ten. Sequenced material: peripheral blood. The source is a man aged 60 to 75 with acute or convalescent COVID-19. CDR3s include the opening cysteine and the closing phenylalanine or tryptophan. D genes are given only for firm matches. Not every row has a clone size; where given, it reads once, few, many or a size class.

>.|TRBV10-3|TRBJ2-2|.
CAISEIGGWTGELFF
TGTGCCATCAGTGAGATTGGCGGGTGGACCGGGGAGCTGTTTTTT
>.|TRBV30|TRBJ1-4|.
CAWSVLGGAEKLFF
TGTGCCTGGAGTGTACTCGGAGGGGCTGAAAAACTGTTTTTT
>TRBD2|TRBV7-2|TRBJ2-7|.
CASTWGLAPGEQYF
TGTGCCAGCACCTGGGGACTAGCCCCTGGGGAGCAGTACTTC
>TRBD2|TRBV28|TRBJ2-1|.
CASSPLRGSSHEQFF
TGTGCCAGCAGTCCTCTGCGCGGGAGTTCCCATGAGCAGTTCTTC
>.|TRBV3-1/TRBV3-2|TRBJ1-6|few
CASSPRGTVFYNSPLHF
TGTGCCAGCAGCCCTCGCGGGACGGTTTTTTATAATTCACCCCTCCACTTT
>.|TRBV18|TRBJ2-3|.
CASSPLSGRTGYTQYF
TGTGCCAGCTCACCACTAAGTGGGAGGACCGGGTATACGCAGTATTTT
>.|TRBV28|TRBJ1-2|.
CASSLAVINYGYTF
TGTGCCAGCAGTTTGGCCGTAATAAACTATGGCTACACCTTC
>TRBD1|TRBV4-3|TRBJ2-7|.
CASSQEGGQGLHEQYF
TGCGCCAGCAGCCAAGAAGGGGGACAGGGGTTGCACGAGCAGTACTTC
>.|TRBV21-1|TRBJ2-4|.
CASSNCVGTSGNVGDKNIQYF
TGTGCCAGCAGCAATTGCGTAGGGACTAGCGGGAATGTGGGTGACAAAAACATTCAGTACTTC
>TRBD2|TRBV11-2|TRBJ2-3|.
CASSTGTSGRYTDTQYF
TGTGCCAGCAGCACCGGGACTAGCGGGCGTTACACAGATACGCAGTATTTT
>.|TRBV27|TRBJ2-3|.
CASSLKTRPADTQYF
TGTGCCAGCAGTTTAAAGACTCGACCAGCAGATACGCAGTATTTT
>TRBD2|TRBV11-3|TRBJ2-3|.
CASSLAPLAGSTDTQYF
TGTGCCAGCAGCTTAGCCCCGCTAGCGGGATCCACAGATACGCAGTATTTT
>.|TRBV19|TRBJ1-2|few
CASRGKGGNGYTF
TGTGCCAGTAGGGGGAAGGGCGGGAATGGCTACACCTTC
>TRBD1|TRBV29-1|TRBJ1-1|.
CSGDRAGSTEAFF
TGCAGCGGTGACAGGGCGGGGAGCACTGAAGCTTTCTTT
>.|TRBV21-1|TRBJ2-3|.
CASSKEASGIADTQYF
TGTGCCAGCAGCAAAGAAGCTAGCGGGATAGCAGATACGCAGTATTTT
>.|TRBV19|TRBJ2-1|.
CASSNRRVDEQFF
TGTGCCAGTAGTAATCGCAGGGTTGATGAGCAGTTCTTC
>TRBD2|TRBV30|TRBJ2-1|.
CAWSVGTSDYNEQFF
TGTGCCTGGAGTGTAGGGACTAGCGACTACAATGAGCAGTTCTTC
>.|TRBV11-3|TRBJ2-1|.
CASALGLPAHNEQFF
TGTGCCAGCGCCCTGGGACTCCCAGCGCACAATGAGCAGTTCTTC
>.|TRBV19|TRBJ1-5|.
CASGRDRSGNQPQHF
TGTGCCAGTGGTCGCGACAGGTCAGGGAATCAGCCCCAGCATTTT
>.|TRBV5-5|TRBJ2-1|few
CASSLQGTGHGEQFF
TGTGCCAGCAGCTTACAGGGCACCGGGCATGGTGAGCAGTTCTTC
>.|TRBV4-1|TRBJ1-3|.
CASSRNRDTIYF
TGCGCCAGCAGCCGAAACCGGGACACCATATATTTT
>.|TRBV30|TRBJ2-1|.
CAWSSRGLSSYNEQFF
TGTGCCTGGAGTTCGCGGGGCCTCAGCTCCTACAATGAGCAGTTCTTC
>TRBD2|TRBV4-1|TRBJ2-7|once
CASSLGVAGYEQYF
TGCGCCAGCAGCCTCGGGGTAGCGGGCTACGAGCAGTACTTC
>.|TRBV19|TRBJ1-1|.
CASSEGGRGLMNTEAFF
TGTGCCAGTAGCGAAGGGGGACGGGGCTTGATGAACACTGAAGCTTTCTTT
>.|TRBV5-4|TRBJ1-5|.
CASSFGVNQPQHF
TGTGCCAGCAGCTTCGGTGTAAATCAGCCCCAGCATTTT
>.|TRBV5-4|TRBJ1-4|.
CASSLSQGSMTNEKLFF
TGTGCCAGCAGCTTGAGCCAGGGCTCGATGACTAATGAAAAACTGTTTTTT
>.|TRBV4-3|TRBJ1-1|few
CASSQDSGDTAEGTEAFF
TGCGCCAGCAGCCAAGATTCAGGGGATACAGCAGAGGGCACTGAAGCTTTCTTT
>.|TRBV4-1|TRBJ2-2|.
CASSQVRGTGTTYTGELFF
TGCGCCAGCAGCCAAGTGAGGGGGACCGGGACTACCTACACCGGGGAGCTGTTTTTT
>.|TRBV2|TRBJ2-2|.
CASQRLVNTGELFF
TGTGCCAGCCAGCGGCTAGTGAACACCGGGGAGCTGTTTTTT
>.|TRBV5-6|TRBJ1-4|.
CASSLVRHISNEKLFF
TGTGCCAGCAGCTTGGTTCGTCACATATCTAATGAAAAACTGTTTTTT
>.|TRBV28|TRBJ1-4|.
CASSTQGWGEKLFF
TGTGCCAGCAGTACACAGGGTTGGGGTGAAAAACTGTTTTTT
>.|TRBV7-9|TRBJ1-1|.
CASSSGAGNTEAFF
TGTGCCAGCAGCTCGGGCGCGGGGAACACTGAAGCTTTCTTT
>TRBD2|TRBV4-3|TRBJ2-7|.
CASSWSLAGSKNYEQYF
TGCGCCAGCAGCTGGTCTTTAGCGGGATCGAAGAACTACGAGCAGTACTTC
>TRBD2|TRBV7-8|TRBJ2-2|.
CASSFGGWTLNTGELFF
TGTGCCAGCAGCTTCGGGGGGTGGACTTTGAACACCGGGGAGCTGTTTTTT
>.|TRBV14|TRBJ2-7|once
CASSQVTETVHYEQYF
TGTGCCAGCAGCCAGGTTACGGAAACAGTTCACTACGAGCAGTACTTC
>.|TRBV5-1|TRBJ2-1|.
CASSLGGPPIGNEQFF
TGCGCCAGCAGCTTGGGAGGGCCCCCAATCGGTAATGAGCAGTTCTTC
>.|TRBV6-5|TRBJ1-5|few
CASNFFGEGQPQHF
TGTGCCAGCAACTTTTTCGGGGAAGGTCAGCCCCAGCATTTT
>.|TRBV7-2|TRBJ1-3|.
CASSLERGIRAGGNTIYF
TGTGCCAGCAGCTTAGAGAGGGGGATACGCGCCGGAGGAAACACCATATATTTT
>.|TRBV7-6|TRBJ2-2|.
CASSLAGFRGEDTGELFF
TGTGCCAGCAGCTTAGCCGGATTCAGGGGGGAAGACACCGGGGAGCTGTTTTTT
>.|TRBV20-1|TRBJ1-2|.
CSASIGRGYGYTF
TGCAGTGCCAGTATAGGCAGGGGTTATGGCTACACCTTC
>.|TRBV3-1/TRBV3-2|TRBJ1-3|.
CASSQLPGAGNTIYF
TGTGCCAGCAGCCAATTACCGGGAGCTGGAAACACCATATATTTT
>TRBD2|TRBV5-1|TRBJ2-1|.
CASSLGGSPYNEQFF
TGCGCCAGCAGCTTGGGCGGGAGTCCCTACAATGAGCAGTTCTTC
>TRBD2|TRBV30|TRBJ2-2|once
CAWSVLAGAGELFF
TGTGCCTGGAGTGTACTAGCGGGAGCCGGGGAGCTGTTTTTT
>TRBD1|TRBV4-2|TRBJ1-5|.
CASREGGNLHDQPQHF
TGTGCCAGCAGAGAAGGGGGCAACCTACACGATCAGCCCCAGCATTTT
>TRBD2|TRBV9|TRBJ2-1|.
CASSVGGRASDEQFF
TGTGCCAGCAGCGTAGGCGGGAGGGCCAGCGATGAGCAGTTCTTC
>.|TRBV28|TRBJ1-1|.
CASSLGQLNTEAFF
TGTGCCAGCAGCCTTGGACAGTTGAACACTGAAGCTTTCTTT
>.|TRBV11-3|TRBJ2-1|.
CASSLVSGYNEQFF
TGTGCCAGCAGCTTAGTGTCGGGCTACAATGAGCAGTTCTTC
>TRBD1|TRBV27|TRBJ1-1|few
CASGVRGLVEAFF
TGTGCCAGTGGGGTCAGGGGGCTTGTTGAAGCTTTCTTT
>.|TRBV27|TRBJ2-7|.
CASRAPFQVTEQYF
TGTGCCAGCAGGGCCCCCTTCCAGGTAACAGAGCAGTACTTC
>TRBD1|TRBV19|TRBJ1-5|.
CASSNRQGLNQPQHF
TGTGCCAGTAGTAACCGACAGGGGCTCAATCAGCCCCAGCATTTT
>.|TRBV11-2|TRBJ1-1|.
CASSLNAGPENTEAFF
TGTGCCAGCAGCTTAAACGCAGGGCCAGAGAACACTGAAGCTTTCTTT